The 18 T cell receptor beta chains below come from one sample, sequenced in a study of beta chain features in type 1 diabetes. Findings and limits, study-wide: Patients with Type 1 diabetes showed moderately but significantly shorter TCRB CDR3s in all four CD4+ subsets.

TCRB transcripts that were expressed got sequenced, as all of the isolated RNA had been reverse transcribed. Sequencing was performed with immunoSEQ multiplex PCR; in TCRdb, only in-frame clones are kept and a portion is missing. The sample consists of about 390,000 clones, 9.5% to 10% of them appearing once. No antigen is known for these receptors. Sequencing was carried out using central memory CD4+ T cells from blood. Source of these receptors: a man aged 30 to 45 with type 1 diabetes.

This clone showed up just a few times. The chain employs TRBV7-6 and TRBJ2-1; a weak D match, TRBD2 (6 bases). The germline V and J ends were trimmed by 5 bases and 5 bases, with 13 bases remaining between them. Germline V lookup: CDR1 SGHVS, CDR2 FNYEAQ. The CDR3 length is 14 residues. The CDR3 loop reads CASSRGTGNNEQFF. The CDR3 coding sequence is TGTGCCAGCAGCCGCGGGACTGGGAACAATGAGCAGTTCTTC.

This clone was seen ten or more times. This chain joins TRBV4-2 and TRBJ2-3; no clear D. Germline loops: CDR1 LGHNA, CDR2 YNFKEQ. The CDR3 contains 15 residues. V was trimmed by 1 base and J by 4 bases, leaving 12 bases between them. The CDR3 DNA reads TGTGCCAGCAGCCAAGGAAGCCCGGTGGCAGATACGCAGTATTTT. Translating it yields CASSQGSPVADTQYF.

The chain recombines TRBV7-2 with TRBJ1-5; 8 bases align to TRBD1. With 5 bases clipped from V and 2 bases from J, the junction kept 11 bases outside the gene matches. From germline, CDR1 is SGHTA and CDR2 FQGNSA. The CDR3 is 17 amino acids. CDR3 sequence: CASSPLHQTGGNQPQHF. CDR3 DNA: TGTGCCAGCAGCCCACTTCACCAGACAGGGGGCAATCAGCCCCAGCATTTT.

This chain uses TRBV11-3 with TRBJ2-6; no firm D call. Germline-derived CDR1 and CDR2 are SGHNT and YENEEA. V lost 2 bases, J lost 0 bases, and 5 bases lay in between. The CDR3 is 15 residues long. The CDR3 here is CASSLSLSGANVLTF. CDR3 in DNA: TGTGCCAGCAGCTTATCTCTCTCTGGGGCCAACGTCCTGACTTTC.

This clone was picked up a small number of times. J is TRBJ1-3 and V is TRBV4-1, with 8 bases fitting TRBD1. CDR1 is MGHRA, CDR2 YSYEKL, per germline. V dropped 4 bases and J dropped 4; count of bases not matched to a gene: 9. The CDR3 contains 16 residues. The CDR3 coding sequence is TGCGCCAGCAGCCCGAAACTGACAGGGGCAGGAAACACCATATATTTT. It codes for CASSPKLTGAGNTIYF.

Points on this clone: The same CDR3 is also encoded by other DNA sequences in this sample. This sequence joins TRBV7-9 and TRBJ1-5; D remains ambiguous. Germline-derived CDR1 and CDR2 are SEHNR and FQNEAQ (reference sequence). The CDR3 runs 13 residues. V lost 1 base and J lost 3, with 4 bases in between. The CDR3 reads CASSLDYNQPQHF. The CDR3 DNA follows: TGTGCCAGCAGCTTAGACTACAATCAGCCCCAGCATTTT.

The CDR3 here is CASSLPAQYNEQFF. CDR3 bases: TGTGCCAGCAGCTTACCAGCCCAGTACAATGAGCAGTTCTTC. The chain combines TRBV7-3 with TRBJ2-1; D not resolved. V was clipped by 2 bases and J by 4 bases, with 9 bases between them. The V gene's germline CDR1 is SGHTA and CDR2 FQGTGA. This CDR3 spans 14 amino acids.

In its sample, this clone was seen many times. The V and J genes are TRBV19 and TRBJ2-3, with D unresolved. The CDR3 sequence is 11 residues long. V was cut by 7 bases and J by 9 bases, with 11 bases left in between. Germline assignment: CDR1 LNHDA and CDR2 SQIVND (reference sequence). The CDR3 DNA reads as TGTGCCAGTACGTATGGAGAAACGCAGTATTTT. It encodes CASTYGETQYF.

This clone has a handful of counts. The chain recombines TRBV27 with TRBJ1-5; a possible D gene is TRBD1 (5 bases). Germline V gene data show CDR1 as MNHEY and CDR2 as SMNVEV (reference sequence). Trimming took 5 bases from V and 9 from J, leaving 17 bases between them. This CDR3 contains 14 residues. The CDR3: CASSPGTGRGPQHF. CDR3 coding DNA: TGTGCCAGCAGTCCCGGGACGGGACGGGGGCCCCAGCATTTT.

Ten or more counts support this clone. The chain carries TRBV7-2 and TRBJ1-4, with D tentatively TRBD1 (6 bases). CDR1 and CDR2 from the germline V gene are SGHTA and FQGNSA. This CDR3 contains 12 residues. The germline V and J ends were trimmed by 2 bases and 13 bases, with 11 bases remaining between them. The CDR3 here is CASSLIRGRLFF. CDR3 in DNA: TGTGCCAGCAGCTTAATCAGGGGACGACTGTTTTTT.

The rearrangement links TRBV6-6 to TRBJ1-2; D call uncertain. The CDR3 contains 13 residues. Germline loops: CDR1 MNHNY, CDR2 SVGAGI (reference sequence). V was shortened by 7 bases and J by 3 bases, with 12 bases between the two germline ends. This CDR3 reads CASNARGYYGYTF. The DNA for the CDR3 is TGTGCCAGCAACGCACGGGGTTACTATGGCTACACCTTC.

The V gene is TRBV28, the J gene TRBJ2-1; 9 bases are a match to TRBD1. Per germline, CDR1 MDHEN and CDR2 SYDVKM. Trimming removed 7 bases from V and 6 bases from J; junction bases left unmatched: 10. There are 15 residues in the CDR3. The CDR3 spells CASTPRDRVINEQFF. The CDR3 DNA is TGTGCCAGCACCCCACGGGACAGGGTCATCAATGAGCAGTTCTTC.

The chain couples TRBV28 to TRBJ1-5, with D perhaps matching TRBD1 (5 bases). The germline CDR1 and CDR2 sequences are MDHEN and SYDVKM. The CDR3 consists of 14 residues. The ends were cut back, 3 bases at V and 7 bases at J, with 13 bases in the middle. This CDR3 reads CASSFLGAQQPQHF. DNA of the CDR3: TGTGCCAGCAGTTTTTTAGGGGCGCAGCAGCCCCAGCATTTT. The whole variable domain, remainder taken from reference TRBV28 and TRBJ1-5, is DVKVTQSSRYLVKRTGEKVFLECVQDMDHENMFWYRQDPGLGLRLIYFSYDVKMKEKGDIPEGYSVSREKKERFSLILESASTNQTSMYLCASSFLGAQQPQHFGDGTRLSIL.

As regards this clone: A much larger clone lies a single base off, so this may be a read error. This chain joins TRBV2 and TRBJ2-3; D not resolved. This CDR3 is built from 12 residues. Trimming removed 6 bases from V and 0 bases from J, with 4 bases in between. Germline assignment: CDR1 SNHLY and CDR2 FYNNEI. The CDR3 region has the DNA TGTGCCAGCAGCTCTAGCACAGATACGCAGTATTTT. Translation gives CASSSSTDTQYF.

The rearrangement links TRBV11-3 to TRBJ2-2; TRBD1 matches at 8 bases. The CDR3 spans 19 residues. V lost 6 bases and J lost 0; bases outside the gene matches: 15. Looked up from germline, CDR1 is SGHNT and CDR2 is YENEEA. CDR3: CASSFSWSLGQANTGELFF. The CDR3 DNA reads TGTGCCAGCAGTTTTTCCTGGTCCTTGGGACAGGCGAACACCGGGGAGCTGTTTTTT.

The chain recombines TRBV11-3 with TRBJ1-1; no clear D gene. This CDR3 is 13 amino acids long. Germline CDR1 SGHNT, CDR2 YENEEA. Trimming cost V 5 bases and J 5 bases, with 12 bases left between them. The chain's CDR3 is CASSLSQDTEAFF. Here the CDR3 DNA reads TGTGCCAGCAGCCTCTCCCAAGATACTGAAGCTTTCTTT.

This clone was seen a few times. The chain recombines TRBV4-2 with TRBJ2-7; no clear D. The V end lost 0 bases, the J end lost 3 bases, and 9 bases lay between the germline ends. Per the germline V gene, CDR1 is LGHNA and CDR2 is YNFKEQ. CDR3 length: 14 amino acids. The CDR3 coding sequence is TGTGCCAGCAGCCAAGATCTGGGAAGCTACGAGCAGTACTTC. Amino acid sequence: CASSQDLGSYEQYF.

This clone appeared a few times. The chain couples TRBV7-9 to TRBJ2-3; D ambiguous. Germline CDR1 and CDR2: SEHNR and FQNEAQ (reference sequence). This CDR3 is built from 14 residues. V gave up 4 bases and J gave up 0 bases, with 8 bases separating them. CDR3 sequence reads: CASSSTTSTDTQYF. The CDR3 DNA reads as TGTGCCAGCAGCTCTACGACCAGCACAGATACGCAGTATTTT.